The TCR beta chain described here comes from a study of cytomegalovirus exposure and HLA in healthy donors. About this clone itself: Its antigen remains unknown.

This CDR3 contains 13 residues. The germline V and J ends were trimmed by 2 bases and 2 bases, with 3 bases remaining between them. CDR1 and CDR2 (germline): MNHNY, SVGAGI (reference sequence). Study outcomes and limitations: For cytomegalovirus status, the classifier reportedly gave diagnoses with high specificity and sensitivity.

Sequenced by immunoSEQ multiplex PCR; TCRdb stores in-frame clones only, minus some. The profile shows under 110,000 clones, 88% of them singletons. This receptor was identified in a woman between 18 and 29 years old in good health and CMV-seropositive. Sequencing was done on a sample of PBMCs. The chain employs TRBV6-6 and TRBJ2-2; D gene uncertain. CDR3 sequence (DNA): TGTGCCAGCAGTTACACTAACACCGGGGAGCTGTTTTTT. This translates into CASSYTNTGELFF.